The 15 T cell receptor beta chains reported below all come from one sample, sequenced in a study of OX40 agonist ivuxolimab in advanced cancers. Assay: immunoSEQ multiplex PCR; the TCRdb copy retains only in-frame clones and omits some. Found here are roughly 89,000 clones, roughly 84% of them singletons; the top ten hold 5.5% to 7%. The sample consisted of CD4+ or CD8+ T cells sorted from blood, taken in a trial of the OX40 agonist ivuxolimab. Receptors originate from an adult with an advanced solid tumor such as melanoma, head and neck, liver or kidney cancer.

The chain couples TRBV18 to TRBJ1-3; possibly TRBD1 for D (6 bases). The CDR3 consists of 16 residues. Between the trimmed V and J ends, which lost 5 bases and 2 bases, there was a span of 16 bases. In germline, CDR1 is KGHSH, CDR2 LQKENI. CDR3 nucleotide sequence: TGTGCCAGCTCAGCCCTCGAGGCAGGGGCTGGAAACACCATATATTTT. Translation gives CASSALEAGAGNTIYF.

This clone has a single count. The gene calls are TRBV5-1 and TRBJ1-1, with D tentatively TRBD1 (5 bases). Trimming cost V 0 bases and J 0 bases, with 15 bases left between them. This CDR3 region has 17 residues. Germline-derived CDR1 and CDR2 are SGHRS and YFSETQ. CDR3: CASSLGWGLGMNTEAFF. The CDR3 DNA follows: TGCGCCAGCAGCTTGGGTTGGGGGTTGGGAATGAACACTGAAGCTTTCTTT.

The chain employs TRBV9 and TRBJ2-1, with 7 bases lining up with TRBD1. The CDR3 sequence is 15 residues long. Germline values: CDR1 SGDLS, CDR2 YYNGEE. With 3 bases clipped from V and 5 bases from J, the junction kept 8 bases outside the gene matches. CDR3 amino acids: CASSAPGTVNNEQFF. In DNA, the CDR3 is TGTGCCAGCAGCGCGCCCGGGACAGTGAACAATGAGCAGTTCTTC.

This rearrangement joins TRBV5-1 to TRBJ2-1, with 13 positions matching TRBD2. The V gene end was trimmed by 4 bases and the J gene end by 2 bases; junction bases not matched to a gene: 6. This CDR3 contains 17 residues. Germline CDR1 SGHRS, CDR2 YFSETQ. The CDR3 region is CASSPRLAGGTYNEQFF. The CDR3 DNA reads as TGCGCCAGCAGCCCTCGACTAGCGGGGGGCACCTACAATGAGCAGTTCTTC.

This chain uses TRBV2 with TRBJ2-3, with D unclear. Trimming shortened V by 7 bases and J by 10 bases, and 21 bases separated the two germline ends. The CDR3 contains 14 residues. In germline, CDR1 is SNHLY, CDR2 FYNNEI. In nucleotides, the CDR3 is TGTGCCAGCAATCCTCCACGCATTGTGAAGGCGCAGTATTTT. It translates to CASNPPRIVKAQYF.

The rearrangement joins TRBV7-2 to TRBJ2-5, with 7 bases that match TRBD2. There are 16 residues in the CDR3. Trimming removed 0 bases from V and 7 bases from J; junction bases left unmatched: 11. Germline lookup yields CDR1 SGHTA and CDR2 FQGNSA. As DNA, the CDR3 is TGTGCCAGCAGCTTAGCTAGCGGGCGATCCGGGGGGACCCAGTACTTC. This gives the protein CASSLASGRSGGTQYF.

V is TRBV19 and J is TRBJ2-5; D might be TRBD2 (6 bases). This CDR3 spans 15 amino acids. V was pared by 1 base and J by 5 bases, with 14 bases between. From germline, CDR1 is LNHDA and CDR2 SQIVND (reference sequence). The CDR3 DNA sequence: TGTGCCAGTAGTATAGGACTAGGGACGGGGGAGACCCAGTACTTC. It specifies CASSIGLGTGETQYF. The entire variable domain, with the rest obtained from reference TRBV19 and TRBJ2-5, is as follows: DGGITQSPKYLFRKEGQNVTLSCEQNLNHDAMYWYRQDPGQGLRLIYYSQIVNDFQKGDIAEGYSVSREKKESFPLTVTSAQKNPTAFYLCASSIGLGTGETQYFGPGTRLLVL.

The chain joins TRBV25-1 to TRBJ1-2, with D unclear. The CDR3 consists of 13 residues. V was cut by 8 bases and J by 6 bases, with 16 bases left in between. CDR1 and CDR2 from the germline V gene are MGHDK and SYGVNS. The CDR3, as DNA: TGTGCCAGCGCCATGGGTCCTTACGATGGCTACACCTTC. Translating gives CASAMGPYDGYTF.

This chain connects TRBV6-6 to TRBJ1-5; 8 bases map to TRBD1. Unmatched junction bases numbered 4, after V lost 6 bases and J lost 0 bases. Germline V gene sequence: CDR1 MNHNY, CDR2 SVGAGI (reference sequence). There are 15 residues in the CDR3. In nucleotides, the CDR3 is TGTGCCAGCAGCCCAGGGACAGGTAGCAATCAGCCCCAGCATTTT. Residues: CASSPGTGSNQPQHF.

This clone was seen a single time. The CDR3 region has the DNA TGCGCCAGCAGCTTGGCCGGGACAGAGAAAGAGACCCAGTACTTC. Translation: CASSLAGTEKETQYF. V and J are TRBV5-1 and TRBJ2-5; 7 bases map to TRBD1. The CDR3 is 15 amino acids. Germline loops: CDR1 SGHRS, CDR2 YFSETQ. V was clipped by 0 bases and J by 3 bases; unmatched bases: 5.

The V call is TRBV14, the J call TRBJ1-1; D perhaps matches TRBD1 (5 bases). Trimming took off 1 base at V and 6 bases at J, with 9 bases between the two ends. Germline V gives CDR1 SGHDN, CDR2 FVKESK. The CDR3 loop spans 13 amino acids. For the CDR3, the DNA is TGTGCCAGCAGCCAAGTTCGGGGGGCTGAAGCTTTCTTT. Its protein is CASSQVRGAEAFF.

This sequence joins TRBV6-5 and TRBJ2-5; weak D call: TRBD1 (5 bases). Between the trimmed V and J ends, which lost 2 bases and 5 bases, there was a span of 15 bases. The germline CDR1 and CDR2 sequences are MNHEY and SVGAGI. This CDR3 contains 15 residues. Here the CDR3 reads CASSYVPGLWETQYF. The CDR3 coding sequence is TGTGCCAGCAGTTACGTTCCAGGGCTGTGGGAGACCCAGTACTTC.

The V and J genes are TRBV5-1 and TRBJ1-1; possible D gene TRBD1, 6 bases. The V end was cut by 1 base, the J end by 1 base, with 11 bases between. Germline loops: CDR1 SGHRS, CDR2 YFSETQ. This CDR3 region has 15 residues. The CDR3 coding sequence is TGCGCCAGCAGCTTGTTGGACAGCCGGAACACTGAAGCTTTCTTT. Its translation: CASSLLDSRNTEAFF.

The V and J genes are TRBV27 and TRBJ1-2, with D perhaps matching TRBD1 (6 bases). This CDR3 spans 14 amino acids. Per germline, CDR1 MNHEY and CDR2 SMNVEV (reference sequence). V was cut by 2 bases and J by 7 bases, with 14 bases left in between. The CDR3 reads CASSLAGTSLGYTF. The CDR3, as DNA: TGTGCCAGCAGTTTAGCCGGGACAAGTCTTGGCTACACCTTC.

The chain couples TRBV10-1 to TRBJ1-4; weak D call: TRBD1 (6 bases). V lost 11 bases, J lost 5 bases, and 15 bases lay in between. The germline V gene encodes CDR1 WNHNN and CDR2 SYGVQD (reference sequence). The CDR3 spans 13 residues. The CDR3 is CASQDRKNEKLFF. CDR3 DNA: TGCGCCTCACAAGACAGGAAAAATGAAAAACTGTTTTTT.